This paragraph reports one T cell receptor beta chain. These data originate in a study of blood T cell repertoires in COVID-19. About the research overall: PBMCs, B-cell-depleted T cells, or T cells provided the cDNA or gDNA that made up the material.

Original processing methods: Estimates of nucleated cell counts were drawn from the amplification of reference gene primers. Sequenced by immunoSEQ multiplex PCR; TCRdb stores in-frame clones only, minus some. V, J and clone size reflect that table, while D and trimming were determined from the DNA. The data show 130,000 to 150,000 clones, roughly 83% seen once. Germline CDR1 is SGHAT and CDR2 is FQNNGV. The CDR3 length is 15 residues. V lost 6 bases, J lost 7 bases, and 8 bases stayed unmatched. Those who participated ranged in age from roughly 18 to 90 years and resided in about two dozen US areas. Self-reported history from a screening survey and questionnaire set each donor's cohort.

Sequencing was carried out using PBMCs or T cells enriched from blood (not recorded which). This sequence was found in a man in his forties or fifties with acute COVID-19. The J gene is TRBJ2-2, the V gene TRBV11-2; TRBD1 matches at 10 bases. This chain's CDR3 is CASRRTGGKLGELFF. In DNA form, the CDR3 reads TGTGCCAGCAGGAGGACAGGGGGAAAGCTCGGGGAGCTGTTTTTT.